What follows are 26 T cell receptor beta chains derived from one specimen sequenced in a study of CD8+CD57+ T cells in acquired aplastic anemia. By flow cytometry, patients selected for sequencing had shown an expansion of CD8+CD57+ cells. TCR beta VDJ and CDR3 profiling used genomic DNA as template. MiXCR, run by TCRdb on the reads, gives a single entry per CDR3 protein. The sample shows approximately 220,000 distinct CDR3 sequences, more than 45% of them seen only once. Sequencing used sorted CD4+, CD8+, or CD8+CD57+ T cells (not recorded which) from PBMCs. The source of these receptors is a human donor with aplastic anemia.

This clonotype has ten or more counts. The chain carries TRBV7-9 and TRBJ2-1; 7 positions agree with TRBD2. The V gene's germline CDR1 is SEHNR and CDR2 FQNEAQ (reference sequence). The CDR3 consists of 13 residues. With V trimmed by 4 bases and J by 6 bases, 3 bases remained unmatched. The CDR3 loop is CASSSSGANEQFF. The CDR3 bases are TGTGCCAGCAGCTCTAGCGGAGCCAATGAGCAGTTCTTC.

The V gene is TRBV7-2, the J gene TRBJ2-4; the D gene could be TRBD1 or TRBD2 (5 bases each). The CDR3 runs to 19 residues. Germline CDR1 SGHTA, CDR2 FQGNSA. V lost 5 bases, J lost 0 bases, and 23 bases lay in between. CDR3 residues: CASSRRDPIPVLAKNIQYF. Written as DNA, the CDR3 is TGTGCCAGCAGCCGCCGGGACCCCATACCAGTCTTAGCCAAAAACATTCAGTACTTC. Complete variable domain (other parts from reference TRBV7-2 and TRBJ2-4): GAGVSQSPSNKVTEKGKDVELRCDPISGHTALYWYRQSLGQGLEFLIYFQGNSAPDKSGLPSDRFSAERTGGSVSTLTIQRTQQEDSAVYLCASSRRDPIPVLAKNIQYFGAGTRLSVL.

The V gene is TRBV7-2, the J gene TRBJ2-2; D is undetermined. From germline, CDR1 is SGHTA and CDR2 FQGNSA. Trimming took off 8 bases at V and 0 bases at J, with 7 bases between the two ends. The CDR3 extends over 13 amino acids. In DNA, the CDR3 is TGTGCCAGCGAACTCCCGAACACCGGGGAGCTGTTTTTT. It translates to CASELPNTGELFF. Variable domain in full (rest from reference TRBV7-2 and TRBJ2-2): GAGVSQSPSNKVTEKGKDVELRCDPISGHTALYWYRQSLGQGLEFLIYFQGNSAPDKSGLPSDRFSAERTGGSVSTLTIQRTQQEDSAVYLCASELPNTGELFFGEGSRLTVL.

The rearrangement joins TRBV27 to TRBJ1-4, with D possibly matching TRBD1 (5 bases). Germline V CDR1 and CDR2: MNHEY, SMNVEV (reference sequence). V gave up 3 bases and J gave up 5 bases, with 7 bases separating them. The CDR3 runs 13 residues. The CDR3 spells CASSFQGNEKLFF. CDR3 nucleotides: TGTGCCAGCAGTTTTCAGGGAAATGAAAAACTGTTTTTT.

V usage is TRBV6-4 and J usage is TRBJ1-1; 8 bases fit TRBD1. The germline V gene has CDR1 MRHNA and CDR2 SNTAGT. The CDR3 consists of 14 residues. The V and J ends lost 4 bases and 5 bases, in that order; junction bases with no gene match: 6. In nucleotides, the CDR3 is TGTGCCAGCAGTGCACAGGGGGAGGGTACTGAAGCTTTCTTT. Protein sequence: CASSAQGEGTEAFF.

The rearrangement joins TRBV12-3 or TRBV12-4 to TRBJ1-2; D is possibly TRBD1 (6 bases). The germline V and J ends were trimmed by 2 bases and 1 base, with 29 bases remaining between them. The CDR3 runs to 21 residues. CDR3 sequence: CASSLKARGLRDFRGNYGYTF. The CDR3 coding sequence is TGTGCCAGCAGTTTAAAAGCGCGGGGACTCAGGGATTTCAGGGGTAACTATGGCTACACCTTC.

The V call is TRBV7-3, the J call TRBJ2-7; D gene ambiguous. The CDR3 totals 11 residues. The V and J ends lost 3 bases and 6 bases respectively, with 6 bases between them. Germline loops: CDR1 SGHTA, CDR2 FQGTGA. Here the CDR3 reads CASSLTSEQYF. The CDR3 nucleotides are TGTGCCAGCAGCTTGACCAGCGAGCAGTACTTC.

J is TRBJ2-2 and V is TRBV2; 14 bases line up with TRBD2. This CDR3 is 16 amino acids long. The J segment lost 3 bases and the V segment lost 6 bases, leaving 3 bases of the junction unmatched. Germline lookup yields CDR1 SNHLY and CDR2 FYNNEI. The chain's CDR3 is CASRRGLAGDTGELFF. The CDR3 DNA sequence: TGTGCCAGCAGGAGGGGACTAGCGGGGGACACCGGGGAGCTGTTTTTT.

This rearrangement joins TRBV27 to TRBJ1-2; D perhaps matches TRBD1 (6 bases). There are 17 residues in the CDR3. Germline V CDR1 and CDR2: MNHEY, SMNVEV (reference sequence). The V end was cut by 1 base, the J end by 1 base, with 16 bases between. The CDR3: CASSLYGRGYGNYGYTF. The CDR3 region has the DNA TGTGCCAGCAGTTTATATGGCAGGGGTTACGGTAACTATGGCTACACCTTC.

V gene TRBV7-8 combines with J gene TRBJ2-5; 9 bases match TRBD1. The germline V gene has CDR1 SGHVS and CDR2 FQNEAQ. The CDR3 has 14 residues. J gave up 5 bases and V 7 bases, and 8 bases lay outside the gene matches. The CDR3 here is CASTDGTGRETQYF. In DNA, the CDR3 is TGTGCCAGCACCGATGGGACAGGGCGGGAGACCCAGTACTTC.

Turning to this clonotype: A read error may explain this, as a much larger clone is one base away. The rearrangement joins TRBV11-2 to TRBJ1-1; D is ambiguous. Germline CDR1 is SGHAT and CDR2 is FQNNGV. This CDR3 has 15 residues. The chain's CDR3 is CASSYSGDMNTEALF. Written as DNA, the CDR3 is TGTGCCAGCAGTTACTCGGGCGACATGAACACTGAAGCTCTCTTT.

The rearrangement uses TRBV5-1 and TRBJ1-2, with D possibly matching TRBD1 (5 bases). The V end lost 4 bases, the J end lost 4 bases, and 20 bases lay between the germline ends. The CDR3 sequence is 16 residues long. Germline V gene sequence: CDR1 SGHRS, CDR2 YFSETQ. The chain's CDR3 is CASSAERRGDSYGYTF. CDR3 bases: TGCGCCAGCAGCGCAGAACGCCGGGGGGATAGCTATGGCTACACCTTC.

This clonotype came up many times. The chain has TRBV7-3 and TRBJ1-6; 7 bases match TRBD1. CDR1 SGHTA and CDR2 FQGTGA come from the germline V gene. The CDR3 sequence is 16 residues long. The V segment lost 2 bases and the J segment 7 bases; nucleotides outside the gene matches: 8. The CDR3 region has the DNA TGTGCCAGCAGCTTAGGACAGGCGAGGAGAAATTCACCCCTCCACTTT. Its protein product is CASSLGQARRNSPLHF.

CDR3 coding DNA: TGTGCCAGCAGCTGGGCGAGAGGGTCTGAAGCTTTCTTT. This gives the protein CASSWARGSEAFF. The chain has TRBV7-9 and TRBJ1-1, with D unclear. Deletions cut 4 bases from V and 6 bases from J, with 12 bases between. Germline values: CDR1 SEHNR, CDR2 FQNEAQ (reference sequence). This CDR3 spans 13 amino acids.

The chain combines TRBV14 with TRBJ1-2; no clear D gene. CDR1 SGHDN and CDR2 FVKESK come from the germline V gene. The CDR3 loop spans 15 amino acids. Trimming took 1 base from V and 0 from J, leaving 9 bases between them. In DNA, the CDR3 is TGTGCCAGCAGCCAAGCGGAAGGAGCTAACTATGGCTACACCTTC. This encodes CASSQAEGANYGYTF.

This clonotype was observed at least ten times. The CDR3 region has the DNA TGCAGTGCTAGTGAAGGGGCTGGTGAAGCTTTCTTT. Protein sequence: CSASEGAGEAFF. V gene TRBV20-1 combines with J gene TRBJ1-1; TRBD1 is a possible D gene (5 bases). The germline V and J ends were trimmed by 3 bases and 7 bases, with 12 bases remaining between them. In germline, CDR1 is DFQATT, CDR2 SNEGSKA (reference sequence). This CDR3 region has 12 residues.

The chain joins TRBV4-1 to TRBJ1-6, with D possibly TRBD1 on 5 matching bases. Germline V gives CDR1 MGHRA, CDR2 YSYEKL. The CDR3 is 15 residues long. V was pared by 6 bases and J by 5 bases, with 14 bases between. The CDR3, as DNA: TGCGCCAGCAGTTCACAGGAGGCCAATAATTCACCCCTCCACTTT. As protein: CASSSQEANNSPLHF.

This clonotype was observed a handful of times. V and J are TRBV2 and TRBJ1-6; a weak D match, TRBD1 (6 bases). Looked up from germline, CDR1 is SNHLY and CDR2 is FYNNEI. V lost 4 bases and J lost 10, with 14 bases in between. The CDR3 is made up of 14 amino acids. In DNA form, the CDR3 reads TGTGCCAGCAGTGCACGCAGGGGAAACTCACCCCTCCACTTT. Translated, it gives CASSARRGNSPLHF.

This clonotype has ten or more counts. The chain links TRBV5-6 to TRBJ1-6, with D unresolved. Trimming cost V 2 bases and J 6 bases, with 12 bases left between them. The CDR3 is 15 amino acids. Germline CDR1 and CDR2: SGHDT and YYEEEE. The CDR3 coding sequence is TGTGCCAGCAGCTTTAACGGGCGAGGTAATTCACCCCTCCACTTT. It encodes CASSFNGRGNSPLHF.

The chain employs TRBV30 and TRBJ1-6; D might be TRBD1 (5 bases). Trimming took 4 bases from V and 5 from J, leaving 9 bases between them. The germline V gene has CDR1 GTSNPN and CDR2 SVGIG (reference sequence). This CDR3 contains 13 residues. CDR3 coding DNA: TGTGCCTGGAACGGACAAGATAATTCACCCCTCCACTTT. This sequence encodes CAWNGQDNSPLHF.

This clonotype was recorded at least ten times. The chain employs TRBV6-5 and TRBJ2-7, with D possibly matching TRBD1 (5 bases). The CDR3 is made up of 15 amino acids. CDR1 MNHEY and CDR2 SVGAGI come from the germline V gene. V lost 7 bases, J lost 0 bases, and 16 bases lay in between. The CDR3 DNA reads as TGTGCCAGCAAGACAGAATTAGGTCCCTCCTACGAGCAGTACTTC. It specifies CASKTELGPSYEQYF.

This chain joins TRBV9 and TRBJ2-2, with D unclear. Germline-derived CDR1 and CDR2 are SGDLS and YYNGEE. This CDR3 has 15 amino acids. Trimming removed 4 bases at V and 3 bases at J, with 13 bases between. The CDR3 DNA sequence: TGTGCCAGCAGCCCCCGACGAGCCGACACCGGGGAGCTGTTTTTT. It codes for CASSPRRADTGELFF.

In regard to this clonotype: Germline and junction disagree at one end, which may indicate a read error. V gene TRBV13 combines with J gene TRBJ2-7, with D unclear. The germline CDR1 and CDR2 sequences are PRHDT and FYEKMQ (reference sequence). The CDR3 spans 12 residues. The CDR3 loop is CASSLESDERYF. Written as DNA, the CDR3 is TGTGCCAGCAGCTTAGAGTCAGACGAGCGGTACTTC.

This clonotype has a count of ten or more. The chain employs TRBV4-1 and TRBJ2-1; 11 positions agree with TRBD2. Germline V gene sequence: CDR1 MGHRA, CDR2 YSYEKL. The trim removed 2 bases at V and 6 bases at J, leaving 6 bases unmatched. The CDR3 runs 16 residues. For the CDR3, the DNA is TGCGCCAGCAGCCAAACACCGACTAGCGGGGCCAATGAGCAGTTCTTC. It codes for CASSQTPTSGANEQFF.

Details on this clonotype: The junction does not match germline at one end; this may be a read error. The chain recombines TRBV7-6 with TRBJ2-5; 12 bases match TRBD2. Germline V CDR1 and CDR2: SGHVS, FNYEAQ. The CDR3 length is 15 residues. The CDR3 coding sequence is TGTGCCAGCAGCCTAGCGGGAGGGCCTTGTGAGACCCAGTACTTC. It specifies CASSLAGGPCETQYF.

This chain links TRBV7-6 with TRBJ2-7, with TRBD2 matching over 9 bases. There are 14 residues in the CDR3. V shed 6 bases, J shed 3 bases, and the junction held 6 bases outside the gene matches. Germline lookup yields CDR1 SGHVS and CDR2 FNYEAQ. DNA of the CDR3: TGTGCCAGCAGTGCGACTAGCGGCGGCTACGAGCAGTACTTC. Its translation: CASSATSGGYEQYF. Variable domain in full (rest from reference TRBV7-6 and TRBJ2-7): GAGVSQSPRYKVTKRGQDVALRCDPISGHVSLYWYRQALGQGPEFLTYFNYEAQQDKSGLPNDRFSAERPEGSISTLTIQRTEQRDSAMYRCASSATSGGYEQYFGPGTRLTVT.